This T cell receptor (beta chain) was retrieved from a study of shared clonotypes between healthy human individuals. Points from the study as a whole: Exclusively blood specimens were collected; tissue repertoires likely differ.

TCRdb's copy holds only in-frame clones and misses some; the assay was immunoSEQ multiplex PCR. The data show some 490,000 clones, with about 84% seen just once and 12% held by the top ten. With respect to this clone: The antigen remains unidentified.

V was clipped by 2 bases and J by 4 bases; unmatched bases: 4. Germline CDR1 and CDR2: MNHEY and SMNVEV (reference sequence). The CDR3 length is 15 residues. Sequencing was carried out using PBMCs. J is TRBJ2-3 and V is TRBV27, with 9 nucleotides matching TRBD2. The origin of this receptor is a woman aged 40 to 55 in good health. Some clones in this sample may be carry-over from other donors' samples. The CDR3 sequence: CASSLAGGRPDTQYF. DNA of the CDR3: TGTGCCAGCAGTTTAGCGGGAGGGCGGCCAGATACGCAGTATTTT.